This TCR beta chain was sequenced during a study of shared clonotypes between healthy human individuals. General study results and limits: Naive subsets generally had larger estimated richness than memory subsets.

This clone was seen repeatedly, ten times or more. Antigen unknown. Deep was the level at which the assay was run. Assay: immunoSEQ multiplex PCR; the TCRdb copy retains only in-frame clones and omits some. The data show about a million clones, about 75% seen once. The clonotype comes from a man between 18 and 29 years old in good health. The specimen was memory CD4+ T cells sorted from blood. Sample subset: CD45RA-negative fraction.

The CDR3: CASSLAWWGTENTEAFF. CDR3 DNA: TGTGCCAGCAGCTTAGCGTGGTGGGGGACAGAGAACACTGAAGCTTTCTTT. The chain joins TRBV7-2 to TRBJ1-1; TRBD1 aligns across 7 bases. This CDR3 contains 17 residues. Trimming removed 0 bases from V and 1 base from J; junction bases left unmatched: 8. From germline, CDR1 is SGHTA and CDR2 FQGNSA.